These T cell receptor beta chains were read from a single sample in a study of beta chain features in type 1 diabetes. Clones were read by immunoSEQ multiplex PCR, and TCRdb kept only the in-frame ones, dropping some. The data hold some 300,000 clones, with 8% observed a single time. The source material was central memory CD4+ T cells from blood. The receptors were gathered from a woman aged 18-30 years in good health. The CDR3 runs from the conserved cysteine through the conserved F or W. The D gene is left open where the match is weak. The size of a clone is reported for some rows only, either as once, few or many, or as a class for expanded clones.

d_call: .
j_call: TRBJ2-7
v_call: TRBV7-3
clone_size: few
cdr3_nt: TGTGCCAGCGGTCGCTATGGCGGGATGTACGAGCAGTACTTC
cdr3_aa: CASGRYGGMYEQYF

d_call: .
j_call: TRBJ2-7
v_call: TRBV18
clone_size: many
cdr3_nt: TGTGCCAGCTCACCATTCACAGGCCTTACTACCTACGAGCAGTACTTC
cdr3_aa: CASSPFTGLTTYEQYF

d_call: .
j_call: TRBJ2-4
v_call: TRBV5-6
clone_size: few
cdr3_nt: TGTGCCAGCAGCCGGACCCCTGCCAAAAACATTCAGTACTTC
cdr3_aa: CASSRTPAKNIQYF

d_call: .
j_call: TRBJ2-3
v_call: TRBV30
clone_size: .
cdr3_nt: TGTGCCTGGACCTGGGCGTTGAGCACAGATACGCAGTATTTT
cdr3_aa: CAWTWALSTDTQYF

d_call: .
j_call: TRBJ1-5
v_call: TRBV15
clone_size: few
cdr3_nt: TGTGCCACCAGCAGAGGCACAGATCAGCCCCAGCATTTT
cdr3_aa: CATSRGTDQPQHF

d_call: .
j_call: TRBJ2-1
v_call: TRBV19
clone_size: .
cdr3_nt: TGTGCCAGTAGTAGGGACAACTACAATGAGCAGTTCTTC
cdr3_aa: CASSRDNYNEQFF

d_call: .
j_call: TRBJ1-1
v_call: TRBV10-3
clone_size: few
cdr3_nt: TGTGCCAGCAACAAACAGGGAAGCTCCGAAGCTTTCTTT
cdr3_aa: CASNKQGSSEAFF

d_call: TRBD2
j_call: TRBJ2-3
v_call: TRBV27
clone_size: few
cdr3_nt: TGTGCCAGCAGTTTATCTCGACTAGCGGGACGGAATACGCAGTATTTT
cdr3_aa: CASSLSRLAGRNTQYF

d_call: .
j_call: TRBJ2-1
v_call: TRBV9
clone_size: few
cdr3_nt: TGTGCCAGCAGCGTAACGGGGTGGGATGAGCAGTTCTTC
cdr3_aa: CASSVTGWDEQFF

d_call: .
j_call: TRBJ2-7
v_call: TRBV14
clone_size: few
cdr3_nt: TGTGCCAGCAGCCGCTCAGTAGCAGGGCAGACGCAGTACTTC
cdr3_aa: CASSRSVAGQTQYF

d_call: .
j_call: TRBJ2-7
v_call: TRBV23-1
clone_size: many
cdr3_nt: TGCGCCAGCAGTCATCCATCCAGAGTTGGCATTTCTGGGCAGTACTTC
cdr3_aa: CASSHPSRVGISGQYF

d_call: TRBD1
j_call: TRBJ1-4
v_call: TRBV7-9
clone_size: many
cdr3_nt: TGTGCCAGCACCTTAACGACAGGGGGTGAAAAACTGTTTTTT
cdr3_aa: CASTLTTGGEKLFF

d_call: .
j_call: TRBJ1-5
v_call: TRBV9
clone_size: .
cdr3_nt: TGTGCCAGCAGCGTAGAGGGATTCAATCAGCCCCAGCATTTT
cdr3_aa: CASSVEGFNQPQHF

d_call: .
j_call: TRBJ2-7
v_call: TRBV7-9
clone_size: .
cdr3_nt: TGTGCCAGCAGCCGTCTGGGCGGGTCGGGGACCTACGAGCAGTACTTC
cdr3_aa: CASSRLGGSGTYEQYF

d_call: .
j_call: TRBJ1-6
v_call: TRBV14
clone_size: .
cdr3_nt: TGTGCCAGCAGCCAAGATATGGGGGATTCACCCCTCCACTTT
cdr3_aa: CASSQDMGDSPLHF

d_call: TRBD1
j_call: TRBJ1-1
v_call: TRBV6-5
clone_size: many
cdr3_nt: TGTGCCAGCAGTTACCTTCCAGGGGGTAGGAACACTGAAGCTTTCTTT
cdr3_aa: CASSYLPGGRNTEAFF

d_call: TRBD1
j_call: TRBJ2-2
v_call: TRBV5-1
clone_size: .
cdr3_nt: TGCGCCAGCAGCTTGGGTCATCGGGACAGGGACACCGGGGAGCTGTTTTTT
cdr3_aa: CASSLGHRDRDTGELFF

d_call: TRBD1
j_call: TRBJ2-2
v_call: TRBV7-8
clone_size: .
cdr3_nt: TGTGCCAGCAGCTTAGGACAGGGGCGGGACACCGGGGAGCTGTTTTTT
cdr3_aa: CASSLGQGRDTGELFF

d_call: TRBD1
j_call: TRBJ2-6
v_call: TRBV28
clone_size: many
cdr3_nt: TGTGCCAGCAGACTCACAGGGGCTGGGGCCAACGTCCTGACTTTC
cdr3_aa: CASRLTGAGANVLTF

d_call: .
j_call: TRBJ2-7
v_call: TRBV2
clone_size: .
cdr3_nt: TGTGCCAGCAGTGAGGACTCGGGGGCCTACGAGCAGTACTTC
cdr3_aa: CASSEDSGAYEQYF

d_call: .
j_call: TRBJ1-2
v_call: TRBV20-1
clone_size: .
cdr3_nt: TGCAGTGCTAGCGGGGGTGGCTACACCTTC
cdr3_aa: CSASGGGYTF

d_call: .
j_call: TRBJ2-3
v_call: TRBV7-2
clone_size: .
cdr3_nt: TGTGCCAGCAGCGTTAATGTCGCCACAGATACGCAGTATTTT
cdr3_aa: CASSVNVATDTQYF

d_call: .
j_call: TRBJ1-2
v_call: TRBV7-9
clone_size: .
cdr3_nt: TGTGCCAGCAGCTTTGAGGGCGGCTATGGCTACACCTTC
cdr3_aa: CASSFEGGYGYTF

d_call: TRBD1
j_call: TRBJ1-4
v_call: TRBV4-3
clone_size: few
cdr3_nt: TGCGCCAGCAGCCAATTCCGGGACAGAAATGAAAAACTGTTTTTT
cdr3_aa: CASSQFRDRNEKLFF

d_call: TRBD1
j_call: TRBJ2-7
v_call: TRBV14
clone_size: .
cdr3_nt: TGTGCCAGCAGCCGCGGGACAGGGGGCTACTACGAGCAGTACTTC
cdr3_aa: CASSRGTGGYYEQYF

d_call: .
j_call: TRBJ2-3
v_call: TRBV7-9
clone_size: many
cdr3_nt: TGTGCCAGCAGTACCGGGACACCAGGCGCAGATACGCAGTATTTT
cdr3_aa: CASSTGTPGADTQYF

d_call: TRBD1
j_call: TRBJ1-2
v_call: TRBV7-2
clone_size: .
cdr3_nt: TGTGCCAGCAGCCCCCAAGGTGGGACAGGGAGGGGCTATGGCTACACCTTC
cdr3_aa: CASSPQGGTGRGYGYTF

d_call: .
j_call: TRBJ2-5
v_call: TRBV14
clone_size: few
cdr3_nt: TGTGCCAGCAGCCAAGATCGTTTGCGATCGGAGACCCAGTACTTC
cdr3_aa: CASSQDRLRSETQYF

d_call: TRBD2
j_call: TRBJ2-2
v_call: TRBV7-3
clone_size: few
cdr3_nt: TGTGCCAGCAGCTTCCGGGGGGTGAACACCGGGGAGCTGTTTTTT
cdr3_aa: CASSFRGVNTGELFF

d_call: .
j_call: TRBJ1-2
v_call: TRBV7-2
clone_size: few
cdr3_nt: TGTGCCAGCAGCTTAGTGGTTTCGGGGAACGGCTACACCTTC
cdr3_aa: CASSLVVSGNGYTF

d_call: TRBD2
j_call: TRBJ2-5
v_call: TRBV19
clone_size: .
cdr3_nt: TGTGCCAGTAGTATCCCGGGGGGAGAGACCCAGTACTTC
cdr3_aa: CASSIPGGETQYF

d_call: .
j_call: TRBJ1-1
v_call: TRBV7-8
clone_size: many
cdr3_nt: TGTGCCAGCACCCAGTACAGGGAGAGAAGCACTGAAGCTTTCTTT
cdr3_aa: CASTQYRERSTEAFF